Presented here are 4 T cell receptor beta chains from one specimen sequenced in a study of beta chain features in type 1 diabetes. Every bit of the isolated RNA underwent reverse transcription, so sequencing read expressed TCRB transcripts. Measured with immunoSEQ multiplex PCR; TCRdb has only the in-frame clones, and not every one. Found here are about 150,000 clones, around 10% of them singletons; the top ten hold under 2.5%. The sequencing input was central memory CD4+ T cells from blood. The receptors originated from a man aged 18 to 35 in good health.

The DNA of the CDR3 is TGTGCCAGCAGTGAATTCGGGACAGGGTCCTACAATGAGCAGTTCTTC. Protein: CASSEFGTGSYNEQFF. The rearrangement links TRBV25-1 to TRBJ2-1; 9 nucleotides line up with TRBD1. This CDR3 has 16 residues. The germline V gene has CDR1 MGHDK and CDR2 SYGVNS. Trimming at V came to 1 base and at J to 1 base, leaving 2 bases not matched to a gene. Together with reference TRBV25-1 and TRBJ2-1, the CDR3 gives the full variable domain: EADIYQTPRYLVIGTGKKITLECSQTMGHDKMYWYQQDPGMELHLIHYSYGVNSTEKGDLSSESTVSRIRTEHFPLTLESARPSHTSQYLCASSEFGTGSYNEQFFGPGTRLTVL.

This clone was detected only a few times. The V call is TRBV28, the J call TRBJ1-2, with D possibly TRBD1 on 5 matching bases. Trimming took off 6 bases at V and 9 bases at J, with 14 bases between the two ends. The CDR3 extends over 12 amino acids. CDR1 is MDHEN and CDR2 is SYDVKM in the germline V gene. In DNA form, the CDR3 reads TGTGCCAGCAGGGGATTGGGGCAGAGCTACACCTTC. Translated: CASRGLGQSYTF.

Notes on this clone: One base separates it from a far larger clone, so it is likely a read error. This sequence joins TRBV30 and TRBJ1-2; TRBD1 might be the D (5 bases). V shed 7 bases and J shed 3 bases, with 15 bases lying between them. Looked up from germline, CDR1 is GTSNPN and CDR2 is SVGIG (reference sequence). CDR3 length: 13 residues. CDR3 DNA sequence: TGTGCCTTGGGACGGCGGGGGGACTATGGCTACACCTTC. This translates into CALGRRGDYGYTF.

The gene calls are TRBV9 and TRBJ2-3; D unclear. V shed 4 bases and J shed 1 base, with 10 bases lying between them. The CDR3 loop spans 14 amino acids. CDR1 SGDLS and CDR2 YYNGEE come from the germline V gene. CDR3 region: CASSPPGGTDTQYF. For the CDR3, the DNA is TGTGCCAGCAGCCCCCCGGGTGGCACAGATACGCAGTATTTT.